This TCR beta chain emerged from a study of response to subunit inactivated influenza vaccine. Study findings and constraints: The authors offered the suggestion that each seasonal influenza vaccination recruits few new T cells.

TCRdb reprocessed the RT-PCR reads with MiXCR, giving one entry per CDR3 protein. In the table there are hundreds of thousands of distinct CDR3 sequences, about 14% of which are singletons. Germline CDR1 is SGDLS and CDR2 is YYNGEE. The V segment lost 0 bases and the J segment 3 bases; nucleotides outside the gene matches: 3. The length of the CDR3 is 15 residues. Notes on this clonotype: The antigen remains undetermined.

The sequencing used PBMCs from blood, collected approximately 15 days before vaccination. The rearrangement joins TRBV9 to TRBJ2-1; 7 nucleotides align to TRBD1. The source is a man aged 50 to 60 who received an inactivated influenza vaccine. The CDR3: CASSVGQGVYNEQFF. CDR3 sequence (DNA): TGTGCCAGCAGCGTAGGACAGGGAGTCTACAATGAGCAGTTCTTC.